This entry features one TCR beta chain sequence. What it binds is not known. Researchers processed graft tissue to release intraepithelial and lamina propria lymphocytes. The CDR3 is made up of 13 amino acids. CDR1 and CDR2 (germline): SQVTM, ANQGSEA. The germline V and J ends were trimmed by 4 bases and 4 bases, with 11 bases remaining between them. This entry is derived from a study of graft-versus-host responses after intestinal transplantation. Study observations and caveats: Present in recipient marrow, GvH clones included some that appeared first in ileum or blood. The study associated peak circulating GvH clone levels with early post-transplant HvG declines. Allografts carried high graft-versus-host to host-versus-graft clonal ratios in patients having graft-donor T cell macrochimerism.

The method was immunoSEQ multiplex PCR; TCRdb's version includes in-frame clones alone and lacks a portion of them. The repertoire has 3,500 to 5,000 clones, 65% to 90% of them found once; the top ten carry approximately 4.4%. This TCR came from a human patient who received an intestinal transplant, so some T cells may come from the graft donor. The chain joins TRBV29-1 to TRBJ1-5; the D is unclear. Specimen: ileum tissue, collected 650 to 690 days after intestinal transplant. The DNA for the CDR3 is TGCAGCGTTGGGTGGGGAAATAATCAGCCCCAGCATTTT. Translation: CSVGWGNNQPQHF.